Each of the 20 T cell receptor beta chains below was sequenced from the same sample in a study of control samples from healthy donors and cancer patients. Assay: immunoSEQ multiplex PCR; the TCRdb copy retains only in-frame clones and omits some. Recorded here are about 210,000 clones; the top ten clones represent less than 2.5%. Sequenced sample: blood. Receptors were obtained from a young woman in good health.

The V and J genes are TRBV7-9 and TRBJ1-2; tentatively, D is TRBD1 (5 bases). V shed 1 base and J shed 6 bases, with 15 bases lying between them. Looked up from germline, CDR1 is SEHNR and CDR2 is FQNEAQ (reference sequence). This CDR3 comprises 15 residues. DNA for the CDR3: TGTGCCAGCAGCTTAGGCGTGGGACTTCGGGATGGCTACACCTTC. Protein product: CASSLGVGLRDGYTF.

The rearrangement uses TRBV11-2 and TRBJ1-1; no definite D call. Between the trimmed V and J ends, which lost 3 bases and 1 base, there was a span of 3 bases. The CDR3 extends over 12 amino acids. Germline CDR1 is SGHAT and CDR2 is FQNNGV. The CDR3 here is CASSFQNTEAFF. The CDR3 DNA reads as TGTGCCAGCAGCTTCCAGAACACTGAAGCTTTCTTT.

The chain employs TRBV7-9 and TRBJ2-7; TRBD1 matches at 8 bases. The CDR3 spans 14 residues. CDR1 SEHNR and CDR2 FQNEAQ come from the germline V gene (reference sequence). J lost 4 bases, V lost 3 bases, and 5 bases had no gene match. The CDR3 coding sequence is TGTGCCAGCAGCTTGGGGACAGGAGTATACGAGCAGTACTTC. Protein product: CASSLGTGVYEQYF.

Regarding this clone: Other DNA sequences of this sample code for an identical CDR3. The chain combines TRBV18 with TRBJ1-1; no firm D call. Germline assignment: CDR1 KGHSH and CDR2 LQKENI. V lost 0 bases, J lost 2 bases, and 7 bases lay in between. This CDR3 has 14 residues. The CDR3 DNA follows: TGTGCCAGCTCACCACCAGGGCTAAACACTGAAGCTTTCTTT. It codes for CASSPPGLNTEAFF.

This rearrangement joins TRBV15 to TRBJ2-5; 8 bases fit TRBD2. Germline CDR1 LNHNV, CDR2 YYDKDF (reference sequence). The V and J ends lost 0 bases and 4 bases, in that order; junction bases with no gene match: 7. This CDR3 region has 16 residues. For the CDR3, the DNA is TGTGCCACCAGCAGAGATTTCGGGGGGGGCGGAGAGACCCAGTACTTC. Translating it yields CATSRDFGGGGETQYF.

DNA for the CDR3: TGTGCCAGCAGCCGCGGGGGGCCCCAAGAGACCCAGTACTTC. Translation: CASSRGGPQETQYF. The chain couples TRBV7-2 to TRBJ2-5, with 8 nucleotides matching TRBD2. V shed 5 bases and J 1 base; nucleotides not matched to a gene: 3. Per the germline V gene, CDR1 is SGHTA and CDR2 is FQGNSA. The length of the CDR3 is 14 residues.

The gene calls are TRBV4-3 and TRBJ2-5; 9 nucleotides match TRBD1. The CDR3 contains 15 residues. Per germline, CDR1 LGHNA and CDR2 YSLEER. V lost 0 bases, J lost 5 bases, and 4 bases stayed unmatched. CDR3 sequence reads: CASSQDWDRDETQYF. DNA of the CDR3: TGCGCCAGCAGCCAAGATTGGGACAGGGACGAGACCCAGTACTTC.

This chain links TRBV4-2 with TRBJ1-5; the D is unclear. With 0 bases removed from V and 6 bases from J, the gap between germline ends came to 12 bases. Germline CDR1 LGHNA, CDR2 YNFKEQ. CDR3 length equals 15 residues. CDR3 loop: CASSQDNGRGQPQHF. The CDR3 DNA reads as TGTGCCAGCAGCCAAGATAATGGACGCGGTCAGCCCCAGCATTTT.

The chain has TRBV7-3 and TRBJ2-3; tentative D call: TRBD2 (6 bases). Per the germline V gene, CDR1 is SGHTA and CDR2 is FQGTGA. V shed 2 bases and J shed 5 bases, with 17 bases lying between them. The CDR3 runs to 16 residues. The CDR3 DNA reads TGTGCCAGCAGCTTATTGCCAGGCTGGGGGGAAGATACGCAGTATTTT. As protein: CASSLLPGWGEDTQYF.

The rearrangement uses TRBV28 and TRBJ1-5; no clear D. The CDR3 is 17 residues long. CDR1 is MDHEN, CDR2 SYDVKM, per germline. V was cut by 5 bases and J by 1 base, with 18 bases left in between. The CDR3 loop reads CASSLSGGMVSNQPQHF. DNA for the CDR3: TGTGCCAGCAGTCTATCCGGTGGGATGGTAAGCAATCAGCCCCAGCATTTT.

The chain combines TRBV20-1 with TRBJ1-4, with a weak D call TRBD1 (5 bases). V was trimmed by 3 bases and J by 3 bases, leaving 11 bases between them. The CDR3 spans 14 residues. From germline, CDR1 is DFQATT and CDR2 SNEGSKA (reference sequence). CDR3 loop: CSASRGAANEKLFF. DNA for the CDR3: TGCAGTGCTAGTAGGGGCGCGGCTAATGAAAAACTGTTTTTT.

The chain recombines TRBV18 with TRBJ2-5, with 8 bases matching TRBD1. Germline V gene lookup returns CDR1 KGHSH and CDR2 LQKENI. The junction had 0 bases not matched to a gene; V was cut back by 1 base and J by 5 bases. The CDR3 contains 13 residues. CDR3 loop: CASSPRQGETQYF. CDR3 DNA: TGTGCCAGCTCACCACGACAGGGGGAGACCCAGTACTTC.

The J gene is TRBJ1-5, the V gene TRBV2, with a tentative D call TRBD1 (6 bases). Trimming cost V 5 bases and J 9 bases, with 26 bases left between them. Germline CDR1 is SNHLY and CDR2 is FYNNEI. This CDR3 is 17 amino acids long. The CDR3 protein is CASSWNFPSGGEMPQHF. CDR3 in DNA: TGTGCCAGCAGTTGGAATTTCCCGTCGGGGGGCGAGATGCCCCAGCATTTT.

The J gene is TRBJ1-1, the V gene TRBV7-8; D gene uncertain. This CDR3 has 16 residues. V dropped 1 base and J dropped 0 bases, with 12 bases sitting between them. Per the germline V gene, CDR1 is SGHVS and CDR2 is FQNEAQ. Here the CDR3 reads CASSLGRVLMNTEAFF. The CDR3 region has the DNA TGTGCCAGCAGCTTAGGACGAGTACTAATGAACACTGAAGCTTTCTTT.

Here the CDR3 DNA reads TGTGCCAGCCAAGGGCAGGGGGCGGGCGAGCAGTACTTC. It specifies CASQGQGAGEQYF. The chain combines TRBV28 with TRBJ2-7; 8 bases fit TRBD1. Per germline, CDR1 MDHEN and CDR2 SYDVKM. After removal of 8 bases from V and 6 bases from J, the junction contained 9 bases not matched to a gene. This CDR3 contains 13 residues.

V usage is TRBV11-2 and J usage is TRBJ1-2; the D is unclear. The germline CDR1 and CDR2 sequences are SGHAT and FQNNGV. This CDR3 region has 16 residues. Trimming left V 5 bases short and J 5 bases short, with 21 bases between. The CDR3 coding sequence is TGTGCCAGCAGCCGACTCGGTGCCTACGGTCGATATGGCTACACCTTC. Its protein is CASSRLGAYGRYGYTF.

The chain links TRBV21-1 to TRBJ1-1. TRBV21-1 is deemed a pseudogene. The CDR3 loop spans 15 amino acids. The CDR3 region is CASSKGGEGDTEAFF. Here the CDR3 DNA reads TGTGCCAGCAGCAAAGGCGGGGAGGGGGACACTGAAGCTTTCTTT.

V and J are TRBV13 and TRBJ1-3; D may be TRBD1 (5 bases). Looked up from germline, CDR1 is PRHDT and CDR2 is FYEKMQ (reference sequence). Trimming took 5 bases from V and 6 from J, leaving 23 bases between them. This CDR3 has 17 residues. CDR3 in amino acids: CASSLRTLRGSENTIYF. For the CDR3, the DNA is TGTGCCAGCAGCCTCAGGACCCTCCGGGGGTCGGAAAACACCATATATTTT.

The CDR3 DNA follows: TGCGCCAGCAGCCGCCTTACGGGGGGAGGGACTGAAGCTTTCTTT. Translated: CASSRLTGGGTEAFF. The V call is TRBV4-1, the J call TRBJ1-1; the D gene is possibly TRBD1 (5 bases). The CDR3 length is 15 residues. Germline loops: CDR1 MGHRA, CDR2 YSYEKL. Between the trimmed V and J ends, which lost 4 bases and 5 bases, there was a span of 17 bases.

The J gene is TRBJ1-2, the V gene TRBV7-3; TRBD1 matches 9 bases. In germline, CDR1 is SGHTA, CDR2 FQGTGA. The CDR3 has 14 amino acids. Losses at the gene ends were 2 bases for V and 2 bases for J; bases not matched to a gene: 0. DNA of the CDR3: TGTGCCAGCAGCTTAGGGACAGGGAACTATGGCTACACCTTC. It translates to CASSLGTGNYGYTF. Full variable domain (remainder filled in from reference TRBV7-3 and TRBJ1-2): GAGVSQTPSNKVTEKGKYVELRCDPISGHTALYWYRQSLGQGPEFLIYFQGTGAADDSGLPNDRFFAVRPEGSVSTLKIQRTERGDSAVYLCASSLGTGNYGYTFGSGTRLTVV.